This is a list of T cell receptor beta chains from one sample in a study of cytomegalovirus exposure and HLA in healthy donors. Data came from immunoSEQ multiplex PCR; TCRdb stores just in-frame clones and leaves some out. This sample has 100,000 to 150,000 clones; roughly 18% occur once, and the top ten carry approximately 2.9%. The sequencing sample was made of PBMCs. Every receptor here comes from a female donor in good health and CMV-seropositive. The CDR3 runs from the conserved cysteine through the conserved F or W. A D gene is named only where the DNA matches it firmly. Size is stated for part of the rows, as once, few or many counts, or as a class when the clone is expanded.

j_call v_call d_call clone_size cdr3_nt cdr3_aa
TRBJ2-7 TRBV5-1 TRBD1 NA TGCGCCAGCAGCTTGGCCACAGGGGCTAGTTCCTACGAGCAGTACTTC CASSLATGASSYEQYF
TRBJ2-1 TRBV27 TRBD2 NA TGTGCCACCCGAAGCGGGAGCTCCTACAATGAGCAGTTCTTC CATRSGSSYNEQFF
TRBJ2-7 TRBV29-1 NA few TGCAGCGTTCTGACAGGATACGAGCAGTACTTC CSVLTGYEQYF
TRBJ2-3 TRBV19 TRBD2 few TGTGCCAGTAGTATTGGGACTAGCCCAGATACGCAGTATTTT CASSIGTSPDTQYF
TRBJ2-7 TRBV7-8 TRBD2 few TGTGCCAGCAGCCTAAGCGGGATCAGCTACGAGCAGTACTTC CASSLSGISYEQYF
TRBJ2-5 TRBV11-1 TRBD1 NA TGTGCCAGCAGCTTGGACAGGGAAGAGACCCAGTACTTC CASSLDREETQYF
TRBJ2-3 TRBV5-8 NA few TGTGCCAGCACCGCTAGCGTTCGCCCCCAGTATTTT CASTASVRPQYF
TRBJ1-5 TRBV28 NA NA TGTGCCAGCTCTTTGAATAGAGCCCAGCATTTT CASSLNRAQHF
TRBJ1-5 TRBV2 NA NA TGTGCCAGCAGTCGTATGGGGCTCAATCAGCCCCAGCATTTT CASSRMGLNQPQHF
TRBJ2-3 TRBV10-3 TRBD1 NA TGTGCCATCAGTAGGACAGGAGCTGATACGCAGTATTTT CAISRTGADTQYF
TRBJ1-2 TRBV7-9 NA NA TGTGCCAGCAGATACGAGGATGGCTACACCTTC CASRYEDGYTF
TRBJ2-1 TRBV6-1 TRBD2 NA TGTGCCAGCAGTGAAGTTAGCGGGGGGGCCAATGAGCAGTTCTTC CASSEVSGGANEQFF
TRBJ2-7 TRBV28 NA NA TGTGCCAGCAGTTTACAGGTTACCTACGAGCAGTACTTC CASSLQVTYEQYF
TRBJ1-3 TRBV5-4 TRBD1 few TGTGCCAGCAGCTCAAACAGGGGGCTTCGATCTGGAAACACCATATATTTT CASSSNRGLRSGNTIYF
TRBJ2-7 TRBV7-8 NA few TGTGCCAGCAGCTCCTACAGTGGCGAGCAGTACTTC CASSSYSGEQYF
TRBJ2-1 TRBV4-1 NA NA TGCGCCAGCAGCCAAGATGCCCTAAGGCAGTTCTTC CASSQDALRQFF
TRBJ1-1 TRBV28 TRBD1 few TGTGCCAGCAGTTTACTCCTACCCCGAGGCAGGGGGTTCGAAGCTTTCTTT CASSLLLPRGRGFEAFF
TRBJ1-5 TRBV4-3 NA few TGCGCCAGCAGCCGCCTGACGGGTAGCAATCAGCCCCAGCATTTT CASSRLTGSNQPQHF
TRBJ1-2 TRBV10-2 TRBD1 NA TGCGCCAGCAACGACAGGGGGCCCTATGGCTACACCTTC CASNDRGPYGYTF
TRBJ2-3 TRBV7-2 TRBD2 NA TGTGCCAGCAGCGCACCGGGACTAGCATATGATACGCAGTATTTT CASSAPGLAYDTQYF
TRBJ1-5 TRBV2 TRBD1 few TGTGCCATCGGGACAGGGAATCAGCCCCAGCATTTT CAIGTGNQPQHF
TRBJ1-1 TRBV30 TRBD1 few TGTGCGTGGGGCAGGGGGTTGGCTGAAGCTTTCTTT CAWGRGLAEAFF
TRBJ1-2 TRBV9 NA few TGTGCCAGCAGCGTAGATCCGGGAGCTAACTATGGCTACACCTTC CASSVDPGANYGYTF
TRBJ2-3 TRBV28 TRBD2 NA TGTGCCAGCAGTTTCGGACTAGCGGGAGTCAGGAGCACAGATACGCAGTATTTT CASSFGLAGVRSTDTQYF
TRBJ1-1 TRBV4-3 NA few TGCGCCAGCAGCCAAGACTGGACAGTGAACACTGAAGCTTTCTTT CASSQDWTVNTEAFF
TRBJ2-1 TRBV28 NA NA TGTGCCAGCAGTTTAGGGAGCGGTGGGTTTTTCAATGAGCAGTTCTTC CASSLGSGGFFNEQFF
TRBJ1-2 TRBV5-1 NA few TGCGCCAGCAGCTTGGCAGGGGATGCGAATGGCTACACCTTC CASSLAGDANGYTF
TRBJ1-4 TRBV4-2 NA NA TGTGCCAGCAGCCAATACGGGGGGGACGGTGAAAAACTGTTTTTT CASSQYGGDGEKLFF
TRBJ2-7 TRBV29-1 NA NA TGCAGCGTAACCATCACAGGGATTGAGCAGTACTTC CSVTITGIEQYF
TRBJ1-2 TRBV6-5 TRBD1 few TGTGCCAGCAGAATTCAGGGGGCGGGTGGCTACACCTTC CASRIQGAGGYTF
TRBJ2-7 TRBV27 TRBD1 few TGTGCCAGCAGTGGGACAGGGACCTACGAGCAGTACTTC CASSGTGTYEQYF
TRBJ1-2 TRBV11-2 NA NA TGTGCCAGCAGCTTAGATCGGCAGGCAGCTGGCTACACCTTC CASSLDRQAAGYTF
TRBJ1-5 TRBV9 TRBD1 few TGTGCCAGCAGCGATAGGGACAGGGATTCCAATCAGCCCCAGCATTTT CASSDRDRDSNQPQHF
TRBJ1-1 TRBV7-2 TRBD1 once TGTGCCAGCAGCTTCACGGGACAGGGAGAAACTGAAGCTTTCTTT CASSFTGQGETEAFF
TRBJ1-1 TRBV6-5 TRBD1 NA TGTGCCAGCAGTTACTTCAGGGGGCTACTGAACACTGAAGCTTTCTTT CASSYFRGLLNTEAFF
TRBJ1-1 TRBV6-5 NA few TGTGCCAGCAGTTTCGTCCCTGGCCGGAGGAACACTGAAGCTTTCTTT CASSFVPGRRNTEAFF
TRBJ1-5 TRBV19 NA NA TGTGCCAGTAAAGGACTAAATCAGCCCCAGCATTTT CASKGLNQPQHF
TRBJ2-5 TRBV6-5 NA NA TGTGCCAGCAGCCGGTGGAGAGGGGAGACCCAGTACTTC CASSRWRGETQYF